This entry describes one T cell receptor (beta chain). This CDR3 is also generated by other DNA sequences in the sample. V lost 5 bases and J 1 base, leaving 7 bases between the germline ends. CDR1 is MDHEN and CDR2 is SYDVKM in the germline V gene. This CDR3 has 13 residues. The data stem from a study of blood T cell repertoires in COVID-19. Study information: Collection of acute and convalescent COVID-19 samples took place in the United States, Italy and Spain. Sources were T cells, B-cell-depleted T cells, or PBMCs; the material itself was cDNA or gDNA.

The authors' processing: Amplification of reference gene primers provided the estimated nucleated cell counts. The data were produced by immunoSEQ multiplex PCR, yet TCRdb's version contains in-frame clones alone and is incomplete. The D gene and trimming were derived from the DNA, and the V and J assignments and clone size from that table. The data contain a few hundred thousand clones, around 80% of them singletons. The sequenced sample consisted of PBMCs or T cells enriched from blood (not recorded which). The receptor comes from a man younger than 40 with acute COVID-19. The chain employs TRBV28 and TRBJ2-3; D is uncertain. DNA of the CDR3: TGTGCCAGCAGTCCCCCGGGCACAGATACGCAGTATTTT. This gives the protein CASSPPGTDTQYF.